The sequence of this T cell receptor beta chain was determined in a study of cytomegalovirus exposure and HLA in healthy donors. The PCR had 60 Vbeta and 13 Jbeta primers. Here immunoSEQ multiplex PCR was the method, and the copy in TCRdb shows in-frame clones only, minus some. The sample lists under 140,000 clones, around 76% occurring once. Study-wide results and limits: Highest at DRB1 and lowest at HLA-C, TCR association rates differed among HLA loci in a later analysis.

Concerning this clone itself: No antigen is known for it.

The CDR3 covers 15 residues. Between the trimmed V and J ends, which lost 2 bases and 2 bases, there was a span of 14 bases. Germline assignment: CDR1 SGHKS and CDR2 YYEKEE (reference sequence). This TCR was recovered from a man in his thirties or forties in good health and CMV-seropositive. The gene calls are TRBV5-5 and TRBJ2-7; D gene unclear. The sample comprised PBMCs. CDR3 region: CASSLMVRLAYEQYF. CDR3 coding DNA: TGTGCCAGCAGCTTAATGGTACGGTTAGCCTACGAGCAGTACTTC.